This T cell receptor beta chain derives from a study of T cell repertoires in cytomegalovirus infection (dated by TCRdb to about 2019). With regard to the full study: Recently identified HLA-C-restricted CMV epitopes, whose presentation resists viral immunomodulation, were targeted by peptide stimulations together with well-studied HLA-B-restricted epitopes. Donor HLA type was relevant to the analysis, because carriage of CMV infection together with the matching HLA type was indicated by public TCR beta signatures.

Sequencing used an Illumina HiSeq 1500. TCRdb reworked the public reads: Q25 trimming with fastp, MiXCR clone assembly, productive beta chains retained. Rows with a matching CDR3 protein are joined into one entry that keeps the most common DNA and genes. The sample contains 600,000 to 700,000 distinct CDR3 sequences, around 35% of them found a single time. Of the sample, over 15% is held by the ten largest clones. The sample's treatment or condition label, in plain terms: in vitro stimulation with specific CMV peptide epitopes to enrich CMV-specific T cells. The sample holds a few counts of this clonotype. Its target antigen remains unknown. Per-nucleotide qualities are absent, and no much larger clonotype sits a single base away. Relative to germline, V is 4 bases shorter and J is 0 bases shorter, with 13 bases between their ends. The cysteine opens and the phenylalanine closes a CDR3 of 15 amino acids. CDR3 DNA is the only sequence kept; it has 45 bases, read in frame from the first base. CDR1 MNHEY and CDR2 SMNVEV are derived from the germline V gene (reference sequence).

General findings and caveats noted by the study authors: In the ex vivo response, HLA-C-restricted CMV-specific TCR beta clonotypes were dominant, and in two of eight donors the single most frequent clonotype came from this HLA-C-restricted group. In both this cohort and an independent cohort of some 370 donors, the cumulative frequency of public TCR beta family members distinguished carriers of CMV infection plus the relevant HLA type.

The specimen comprised cultured PBMCs, sampled from culture after CMV antigen stimulation. In this chain, TRBV27 is recombined with TRBJ2-7; the D gene is possibly TRBD2, with 6 bases matching. The sequence came from a human donor in good health (CMV status not recorded). Some clones in this sample may be carry-over from other donors' samples. The nucleotide sequence reads as follows: TGTGCCAGCAGTTCAAAGGGGAGGAGCTCCTACGAGCAGTACTTC. Its product reads: CASSSKGRSSYEQYF.